This paragraph reports one T cell receptor beta chain. Antigen specificity is unknown. The data stem from a study of cytotoxic CD8 clonotypes in ibrutinib-treated CLL. Study conclusions and caveats: Higher circulating CD8+ T-cell counts strongly accompanied higher baseline clonality, above age-matched healthy donors. Clonality increased at ibrutinib response and stayed stable in sustained remission. At progression, however, it fell back toward baseline.

The repertoire was sequenced with immunoSEQ multiplex PCR; TCRdb's copy has only in-frame clones and lacks some. The table shows approximately 150,000 clones, with 88% occurring only once. TCR beta libraries used about 2 micrograms of DNA from cryopreserved PBMCs. The ends were cut back, 6 bases at V and 12 bases at J, with 15 bases in the middle. The CDR3 is 13 residues long. Germline CDR1 is MNHNY and CDR2 is SVGAGI (reference sequence). This TCR was sampled from a human donor with chronic lymphocytic leukemia. The sequences come from PBMCs, collected at disease progression, from a patient treated with ibrutinib. The chain joins TRBV6-6 to TRBJ1-6; D possibly corresponds to TRBD1 (6 bases). DNA for the CDR3: TGTGCCAGCAGCAAAATCCAGGGGAAACCCCTCCACTTT. Encoded protein: CASSKIQGKPLHF.